One TCR beta chain is described in this entry. These data are taken from a study of PD-1 blockade in classical Hodgkin lymphoma. This table comes from immunoSEQ multiplex PCR, and its TCRdb copy is limited to in-frame clones, with some not included. Counted here are 30,000 or so clones, about 82% occurring once; the ten biggest clones make up around 15%. The V gene's germline CDR1 is MNHNS and CDR2 SASEGT. V lost 6 bases, J lost 6 bases, and 4 bases stayed unmatched. This CDR3 spans 14 amino acids. Sample time point: cycle 4 day 1 (C4D1), after 6 weeks of nivolumab. All patients relapsed after autologous stem cell transplantation, and brentuximab vedotin exposure varied.

This material consisted of peripheral blood mononuclear cells (PBMCs), taken before the fourth cycle of nivolumab. This clonotype was sampled from a human donor with classical Hodgkin lymphoma. The chain couples TRBV6-1 to TRBJ2-1, with TRBD2 matching over 11 bases. As DNA, the CDR3 is TGTGCCAGCAGGCTTAGCGGGAGGGCCAATGAGCAGTTCTTC. Translation: CASRLSGRANEQFF.